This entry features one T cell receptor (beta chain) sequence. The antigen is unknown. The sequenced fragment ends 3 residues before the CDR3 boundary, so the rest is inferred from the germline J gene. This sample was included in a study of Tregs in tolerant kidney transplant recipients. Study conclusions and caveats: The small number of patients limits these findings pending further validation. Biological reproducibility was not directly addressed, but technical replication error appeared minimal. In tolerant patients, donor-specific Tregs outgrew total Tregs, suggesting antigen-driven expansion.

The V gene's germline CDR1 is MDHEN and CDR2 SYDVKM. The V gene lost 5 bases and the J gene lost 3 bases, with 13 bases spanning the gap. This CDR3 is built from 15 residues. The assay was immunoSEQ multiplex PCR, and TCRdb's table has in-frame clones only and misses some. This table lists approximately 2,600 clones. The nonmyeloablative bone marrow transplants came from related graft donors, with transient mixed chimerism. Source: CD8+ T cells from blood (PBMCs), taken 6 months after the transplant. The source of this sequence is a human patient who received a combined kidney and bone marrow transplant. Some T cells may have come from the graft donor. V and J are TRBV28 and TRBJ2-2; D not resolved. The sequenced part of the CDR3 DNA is TGTGCCAGCAGTCGTGGTGCAGTGGACACCGGGGAG. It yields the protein CASSRGAVDTGE. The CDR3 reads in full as CASSRGAVDTGELFF.